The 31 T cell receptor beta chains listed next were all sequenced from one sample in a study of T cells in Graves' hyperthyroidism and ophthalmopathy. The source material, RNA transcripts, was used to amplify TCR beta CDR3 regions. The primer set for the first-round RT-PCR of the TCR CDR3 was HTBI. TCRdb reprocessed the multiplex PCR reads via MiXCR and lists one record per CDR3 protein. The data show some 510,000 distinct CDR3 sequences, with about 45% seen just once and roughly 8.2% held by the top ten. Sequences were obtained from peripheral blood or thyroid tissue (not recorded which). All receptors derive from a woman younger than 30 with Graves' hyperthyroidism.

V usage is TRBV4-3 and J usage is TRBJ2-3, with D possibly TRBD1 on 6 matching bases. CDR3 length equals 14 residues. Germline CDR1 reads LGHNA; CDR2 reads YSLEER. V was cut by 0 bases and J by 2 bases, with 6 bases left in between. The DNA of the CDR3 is TGCGCCAGCAGCCAAGAGGGGGCCACAGATACGCAGTATTTT. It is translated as CASSQEGATDTQYF.

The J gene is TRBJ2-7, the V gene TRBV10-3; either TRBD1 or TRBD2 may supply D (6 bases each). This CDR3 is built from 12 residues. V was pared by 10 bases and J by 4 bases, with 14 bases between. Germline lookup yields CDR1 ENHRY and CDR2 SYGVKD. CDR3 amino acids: CATTGAQYEQYF. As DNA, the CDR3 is TGTGCCACCACGGGGGCTCAGTACGAGCAGTACTTC.

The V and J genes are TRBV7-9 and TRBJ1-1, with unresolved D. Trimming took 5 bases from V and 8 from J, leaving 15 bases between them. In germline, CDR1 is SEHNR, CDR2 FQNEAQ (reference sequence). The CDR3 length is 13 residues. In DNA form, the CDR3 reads TGTGCCAGCAGCCAAGTCCGGGCCGGGGAAGCTTTCTTT. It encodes CASSQVRAGEAFF.

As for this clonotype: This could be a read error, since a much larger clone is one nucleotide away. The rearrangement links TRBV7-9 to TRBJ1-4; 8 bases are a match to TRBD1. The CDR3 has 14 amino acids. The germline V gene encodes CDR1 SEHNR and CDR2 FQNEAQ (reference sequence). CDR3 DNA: TGTGCCAGCAGCTGGCCAGGGGGCGGTGAAAAACTGCTTTTT. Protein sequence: CASSWPGGGEKLLF.

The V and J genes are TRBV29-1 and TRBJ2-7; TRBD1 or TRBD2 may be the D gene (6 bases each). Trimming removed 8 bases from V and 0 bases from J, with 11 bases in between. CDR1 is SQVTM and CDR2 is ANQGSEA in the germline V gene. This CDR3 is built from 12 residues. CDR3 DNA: TGCAGCTTAGAGGGGGGCTCCTACGAGCAGTACTTC. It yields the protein CSLEGGSYEQYF.

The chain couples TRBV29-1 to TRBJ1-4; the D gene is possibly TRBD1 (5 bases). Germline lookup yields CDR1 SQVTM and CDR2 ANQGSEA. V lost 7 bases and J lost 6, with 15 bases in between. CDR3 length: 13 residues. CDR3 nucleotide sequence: TGCAGCGCCCAACGGGGGGTTGATGAAAAACTGTTTTTT. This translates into CSAQRGVDEKLFF.

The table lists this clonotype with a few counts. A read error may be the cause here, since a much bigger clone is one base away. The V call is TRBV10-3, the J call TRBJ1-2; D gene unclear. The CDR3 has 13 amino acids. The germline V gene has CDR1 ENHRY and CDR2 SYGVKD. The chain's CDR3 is CASSESLSRGYTF. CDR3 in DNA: TGTGCCAGCAGTGAGTCCCTTTCGCGAGGCTACACCTTC.

The DNA of the CDR3 is TGTGCCAGCAGCTTAAGTCGGGAGCAGTACTACGAGCAGTACTTC. Protein: CASSLSREQYYEQYF. The chain uses TRBV7-3 and TRBJ2-7, with D tentatively TRBD2 (6 bases). The CDR3 runs to 15 residues. V shed 1 base and J shed 3 bases, with 13 bases lying between them. In germline, CDR1 is SGHTA, CDR2 FQGTGA. Filled out from reference TRBV7-3 and TRBJ2-7, the complete variable domain reads GAGVSQTPSNKVTEKGKYVELRCDPISGHTALYWYRQSLGQGPEFLIYFQGTGAADDSGLPNDRFFAVRPEGSVSTLKIQRTERGDSAVYLCASSLSREQYYEQYFGPGTRLTVT.

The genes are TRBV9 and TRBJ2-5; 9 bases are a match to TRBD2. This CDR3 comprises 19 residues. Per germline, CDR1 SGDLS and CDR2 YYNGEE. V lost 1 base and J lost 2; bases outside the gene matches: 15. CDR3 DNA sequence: TGTGCCAGCAGCGTAAGATCCCCGGGTAGCGGGAGATGGCAAGAGACCCAGTACTTC. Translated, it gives CASSVRSPGSGRWQETQYF. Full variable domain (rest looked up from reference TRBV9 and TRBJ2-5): DSGVTQTPKHLITATGQRVTLRCSPRSGDLSVYWYQQSLDQGLQFLIQYYNGEERAKGNILERFSAQQFPDLHSELNLSSLELGDSALYFCASSVRSPGSGRWQETQYFGPGTRLLVL.

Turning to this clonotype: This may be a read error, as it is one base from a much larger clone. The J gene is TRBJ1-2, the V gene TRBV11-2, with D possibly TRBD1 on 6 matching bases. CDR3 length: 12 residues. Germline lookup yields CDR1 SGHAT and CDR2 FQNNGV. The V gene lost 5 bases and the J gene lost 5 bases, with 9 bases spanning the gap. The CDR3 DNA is TGTGCCAGCAGCCACACAGGGTATGGCTACACCTTC. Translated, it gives CASSHTGYGYTF.

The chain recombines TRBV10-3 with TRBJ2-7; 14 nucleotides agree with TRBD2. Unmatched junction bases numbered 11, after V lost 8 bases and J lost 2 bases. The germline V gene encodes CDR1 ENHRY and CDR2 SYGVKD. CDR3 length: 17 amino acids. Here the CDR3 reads CAIGGLAGALIPYEQYF. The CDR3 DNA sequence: TGTGCCATCGGGGGACTAGCGGGAGCCCTTATCCCCTACGAGCAGTACTTC.

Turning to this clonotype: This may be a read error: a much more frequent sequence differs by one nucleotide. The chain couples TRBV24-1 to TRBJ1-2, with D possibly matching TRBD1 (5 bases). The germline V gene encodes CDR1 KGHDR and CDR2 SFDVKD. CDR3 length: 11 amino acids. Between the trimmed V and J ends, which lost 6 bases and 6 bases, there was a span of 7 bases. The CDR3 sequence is CATSWGDGYTF. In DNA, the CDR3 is TGTGCCACCAGTTGGGGGGATGGCTACACCTTC.

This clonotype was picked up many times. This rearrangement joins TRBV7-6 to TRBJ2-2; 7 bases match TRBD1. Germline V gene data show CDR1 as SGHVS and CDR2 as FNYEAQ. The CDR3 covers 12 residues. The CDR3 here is CGRRGGHGELFF. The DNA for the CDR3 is TGTGGCCGGCGAGGGGGCCACGGGGAGCTGTTTTTT.

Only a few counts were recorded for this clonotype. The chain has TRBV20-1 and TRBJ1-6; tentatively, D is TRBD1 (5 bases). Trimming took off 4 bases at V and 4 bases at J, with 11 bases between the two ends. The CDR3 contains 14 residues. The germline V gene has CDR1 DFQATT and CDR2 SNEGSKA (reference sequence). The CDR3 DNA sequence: TGCAGTGCTAAGACGGGGGGGTATAATTCACCCCTCCACTTT. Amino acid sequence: CSAKTGGYNSPLHF.

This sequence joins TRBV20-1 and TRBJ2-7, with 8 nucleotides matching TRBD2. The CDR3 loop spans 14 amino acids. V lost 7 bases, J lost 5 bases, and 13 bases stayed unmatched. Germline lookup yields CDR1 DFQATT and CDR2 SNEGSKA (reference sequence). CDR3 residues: CSGRDIAGKDEQYF. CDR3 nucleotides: TGCAGTGGGCGCGACATAGCGGGAAAAGACGAGCAGTACTTC.

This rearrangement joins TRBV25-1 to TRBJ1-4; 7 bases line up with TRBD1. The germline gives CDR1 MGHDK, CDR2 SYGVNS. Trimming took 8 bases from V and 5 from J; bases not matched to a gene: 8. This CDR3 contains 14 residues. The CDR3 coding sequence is TGTGCCAGCGGACTCGACAGGGTGAATGAAAAACTGTTTTTT. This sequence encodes CASGLDRVNEKLFF.

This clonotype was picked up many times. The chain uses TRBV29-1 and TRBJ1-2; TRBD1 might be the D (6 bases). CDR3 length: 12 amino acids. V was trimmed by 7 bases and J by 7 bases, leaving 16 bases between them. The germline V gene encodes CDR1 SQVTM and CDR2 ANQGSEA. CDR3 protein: CSAQQGIGGYTF. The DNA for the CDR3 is TGCAGCGCTCAACAGGGTATCGGTGGCTACACCTTC.

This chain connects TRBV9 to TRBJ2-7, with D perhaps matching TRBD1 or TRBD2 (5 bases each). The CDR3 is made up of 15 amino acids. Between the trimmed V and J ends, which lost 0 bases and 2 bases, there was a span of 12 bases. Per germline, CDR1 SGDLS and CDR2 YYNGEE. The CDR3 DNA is TGTGCCAGCAGCGTAGAAGGGACGGCCACCTACGAGCAGTACTTC. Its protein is CASSVEGTATYEQYF. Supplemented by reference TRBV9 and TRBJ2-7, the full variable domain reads DSGVTQTPKHLITATGQRVTLRCSPRSGDLSVYWYQQSLDQGLQFLIQYYNGEERAKGNILERFSAQQFPDLHSELNLSSLELGDSALYFCASSVEGTATYEQYFGPGTRLTVT.

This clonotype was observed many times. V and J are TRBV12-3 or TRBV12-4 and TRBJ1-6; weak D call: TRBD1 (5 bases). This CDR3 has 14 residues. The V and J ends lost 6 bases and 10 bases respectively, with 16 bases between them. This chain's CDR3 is CASRLGLVSSPLHF. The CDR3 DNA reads TGTGCCAGCAGATTGGGACTGGTGAGCTCACCCCTCCACTTT.

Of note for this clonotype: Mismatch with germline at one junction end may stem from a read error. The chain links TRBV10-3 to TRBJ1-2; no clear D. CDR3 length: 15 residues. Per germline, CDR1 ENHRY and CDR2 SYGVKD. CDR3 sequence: CASSSTARDYYGYTF. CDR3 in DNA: TGTGCCAGCAGTTCCACTGCCCGGGATTACTATGGCTACACCTTC.

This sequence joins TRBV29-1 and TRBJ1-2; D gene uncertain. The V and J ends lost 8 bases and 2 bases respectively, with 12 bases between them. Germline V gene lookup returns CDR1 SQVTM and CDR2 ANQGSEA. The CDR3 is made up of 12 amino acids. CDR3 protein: CSLARSNYGYTF. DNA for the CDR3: TGCAGCTTAGCCCGGTCCAACTATGGCTACACCTTC.

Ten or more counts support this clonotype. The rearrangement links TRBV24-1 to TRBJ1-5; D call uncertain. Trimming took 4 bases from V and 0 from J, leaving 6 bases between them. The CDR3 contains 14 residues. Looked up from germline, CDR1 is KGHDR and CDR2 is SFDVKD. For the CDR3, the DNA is TGTGCCACCAGTGAGGGTTATAGCAATCAGCCCCAGCATTTT. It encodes CATSEGYSNQPQHF.

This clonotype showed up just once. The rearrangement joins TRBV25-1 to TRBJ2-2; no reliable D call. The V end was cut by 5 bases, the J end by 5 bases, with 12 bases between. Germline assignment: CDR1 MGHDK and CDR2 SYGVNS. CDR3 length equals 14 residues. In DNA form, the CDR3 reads TGTGCCAGCAGTTACTCGAGAGAGACCGGGGAGCTGTTTTTT. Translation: CASSYSRETGELFF.

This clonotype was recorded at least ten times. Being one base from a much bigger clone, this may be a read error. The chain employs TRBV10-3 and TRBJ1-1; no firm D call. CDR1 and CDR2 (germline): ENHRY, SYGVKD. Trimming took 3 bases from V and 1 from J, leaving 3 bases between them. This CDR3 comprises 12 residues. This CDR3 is CAISDWNTEAFF. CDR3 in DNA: TGTGCCATCAGTGACTGGAACACTGAAGCTTTCTTT.

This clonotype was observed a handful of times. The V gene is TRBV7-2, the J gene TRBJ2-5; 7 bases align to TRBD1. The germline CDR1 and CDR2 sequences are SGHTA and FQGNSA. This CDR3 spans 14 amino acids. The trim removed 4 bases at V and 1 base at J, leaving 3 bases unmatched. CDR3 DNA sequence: TGTGCCAGCAGCTCGGGACAGACCCAAGAGACCCAGTACTTC. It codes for CASSSGQTQETQYF.

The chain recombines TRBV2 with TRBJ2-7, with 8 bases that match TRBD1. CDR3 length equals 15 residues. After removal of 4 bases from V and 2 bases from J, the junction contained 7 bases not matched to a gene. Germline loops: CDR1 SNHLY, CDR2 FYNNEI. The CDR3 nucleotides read TGTGCCAGCAGTGCTAGGGGGACAGGAGCCTACGAGCAGTACTTC. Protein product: CASSARGTGAYEQYF.

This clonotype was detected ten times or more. The CDR3 region has the DNA TGTGCCAGCAGCTCAGGGCTCAATCAGCCCCAGCATTTT. Residues: CASSSGLNQPQHF. The V call is TRBV7-2, the J call TRBJ1-5; D may be TRBD1 (5 bases). V lost 4 bases, J lost 3 bases, and 7 bases lay in between. The CDR3 spans 13 residues. Germline lookup yields CDR1 SGHTA and CDR2 FQGNSA. Supplemented by reference TRBV7-2 and TRBJ1-5, the full variable domain reads GAGVSQSPSNKVTEKGKDVELRCDPISGHTALYWYRQSLGQGLEFLIYFQGNSAPDKSGLPSDRFSAERTGGSVSTLTIQRTQQEDSAVYLCASSSGLNQPQHFGDGTRLSIL.

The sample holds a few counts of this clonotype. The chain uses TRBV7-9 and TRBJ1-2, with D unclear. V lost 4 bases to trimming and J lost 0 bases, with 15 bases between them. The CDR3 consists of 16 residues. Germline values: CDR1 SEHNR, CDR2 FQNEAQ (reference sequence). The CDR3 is CASSSQQARTNYGYTF. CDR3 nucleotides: TGTGCCAGCAGCTCCCAGCAGGCGCGGACTAACTATGGCTACACCTTC.

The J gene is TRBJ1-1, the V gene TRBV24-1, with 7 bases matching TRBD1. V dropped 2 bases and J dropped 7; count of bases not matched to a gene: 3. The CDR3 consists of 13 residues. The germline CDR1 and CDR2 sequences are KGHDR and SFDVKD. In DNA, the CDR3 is TGTGCCACCAGTGATTCCGGGACAGATGAAGCTTTCTTT. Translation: CATSDSGTDEAFF.

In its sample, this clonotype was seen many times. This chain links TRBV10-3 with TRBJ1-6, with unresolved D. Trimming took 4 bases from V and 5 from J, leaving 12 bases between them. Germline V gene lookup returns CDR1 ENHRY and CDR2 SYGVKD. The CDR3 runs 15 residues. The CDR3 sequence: CAISARTEDNSPLHF. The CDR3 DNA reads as TGTGCCATCAGTGCCAGGACCGAGGATAATTCACCCCTCCACTTT.

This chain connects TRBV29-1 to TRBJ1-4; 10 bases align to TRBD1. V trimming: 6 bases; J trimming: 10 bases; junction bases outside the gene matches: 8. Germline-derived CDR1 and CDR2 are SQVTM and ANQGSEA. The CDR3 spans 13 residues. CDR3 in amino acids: CSVRQGASGKLFF. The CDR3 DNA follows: TGCAGCGTCCGACAGGGGGCGTCGGGAAAACTGTTTTTT.